Listed here is a single TCR beta chain. Its specificity is not known. This sample is part of a study of cytomegalovirus exposure and HLA in healthy donors. Across the whole study: Earlier work reported approximately 110 million unique TCR beta sequences from approximately 180 million T cells. The study placed 70% to 90% of its approximately 400 genotyped donors in the Caucasian-associated ancestry cluster. Findings and limits, study-wide: Reportedly, a later analysis found an Asian-associated ancestry cluster had fewer N-insertions than the approximately 670-donor mean. Immune exposure information comprised only CMV serostatus.

PCR primers comprised 60 Vbeta and 13 Jbeta primers. TCRdb's table, derived via immunoSEQ multiplex PCR, lists solely in-frame clones and lacks some. Seen here are roughly 150,000 clones, around 73% observed once, and the top ten hold about 1.5%. This CDR3 is 14 amino acids long. CDR1 is SGHRS, CDR2 YFSETQ, per germline. Trimming took 2 bases from V and 0 from J, leaving 9 bases between them. Sequenced: PBMCs. The clonotype originates from a male donor in good health and CMV-seronegative. V usage is TRBV5-1 and J usage is TRBJ2-7, with D possibly TRBD1 on 5 matching bases. The CDR3 loop is CASSLGQGSYEQYF. The CDR3, as DNA: TGCGCCAGCAGCTTAGGTCAGGGCTCCTACGAGCAGTACTTC. The whole variable domain, remainder taken from reference TRBV5-1 and TRBJ2-7, is KAGVTQTPRYLIKTRGQQVTLSCSPISGHRSVSWYQQTPGQGLQFLFEYFSETQRNKGNFPGRFSGRQFSNSRSEMNVSTLELGDSALYLCASSLGQGSYEQYFGPGTRLTVT.